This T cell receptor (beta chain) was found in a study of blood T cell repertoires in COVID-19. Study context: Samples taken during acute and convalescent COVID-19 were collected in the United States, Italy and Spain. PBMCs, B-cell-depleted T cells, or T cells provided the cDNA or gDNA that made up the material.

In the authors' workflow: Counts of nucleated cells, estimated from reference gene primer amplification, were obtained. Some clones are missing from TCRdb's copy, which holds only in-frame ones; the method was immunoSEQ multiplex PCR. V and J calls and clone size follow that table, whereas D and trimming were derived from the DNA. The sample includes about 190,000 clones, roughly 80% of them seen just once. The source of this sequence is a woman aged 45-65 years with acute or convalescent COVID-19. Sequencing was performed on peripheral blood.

CDR3 sequence reads: CASGLAGYGYTF. In DNA, the CDR3 is TGTGCCAGCGGACTTGCGGGGTACGGCTACACCTTC. The chain has TRBV12-3 or TRBV12-4 and TRBJ1-2; D gene ambiguous. The germline V and J ends were trimmed by 8 bases and 8 bases, with 15 bases remaining between them. The CDR3 runs 12 residues.